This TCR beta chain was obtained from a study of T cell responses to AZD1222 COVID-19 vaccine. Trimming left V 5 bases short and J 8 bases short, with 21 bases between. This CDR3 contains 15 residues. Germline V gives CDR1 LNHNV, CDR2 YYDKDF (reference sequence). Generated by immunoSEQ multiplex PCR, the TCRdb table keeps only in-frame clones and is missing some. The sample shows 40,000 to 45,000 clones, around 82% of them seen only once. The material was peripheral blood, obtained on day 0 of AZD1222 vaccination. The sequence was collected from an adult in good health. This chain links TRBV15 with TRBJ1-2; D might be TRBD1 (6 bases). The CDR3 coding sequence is TGTGCCACCAGCGATTTCGCACCCGGGGGGGCGGGCTACACCTTC. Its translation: CATSDFAPGGAGYTF.